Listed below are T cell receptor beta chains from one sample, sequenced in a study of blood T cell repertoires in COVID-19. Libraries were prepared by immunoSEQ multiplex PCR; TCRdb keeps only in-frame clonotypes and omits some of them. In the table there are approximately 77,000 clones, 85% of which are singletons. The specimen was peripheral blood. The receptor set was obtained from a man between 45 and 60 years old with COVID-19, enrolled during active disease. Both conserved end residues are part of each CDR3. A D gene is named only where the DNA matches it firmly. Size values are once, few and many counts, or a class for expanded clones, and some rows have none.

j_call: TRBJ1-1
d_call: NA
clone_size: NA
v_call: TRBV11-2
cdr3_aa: CASSSQVTRRVTEAFF
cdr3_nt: TGTGCCAGCAGCTCCCAAGTAACCCGCAGGGTCACTGAAGCTTTCTTT

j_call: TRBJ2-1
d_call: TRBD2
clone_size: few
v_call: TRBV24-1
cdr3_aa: CATSDPTSGRLNEQFF
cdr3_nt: TGTGCCACCAGTGATCCAACTAGCGGGAGGCTCAATGAGCAGTTCTTC

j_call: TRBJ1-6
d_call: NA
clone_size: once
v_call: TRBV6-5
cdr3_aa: CASSIPGESPLHF
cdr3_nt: TGTGCCAGCAGTATCCCCGGGGAGTCACCCCTCCACTTT

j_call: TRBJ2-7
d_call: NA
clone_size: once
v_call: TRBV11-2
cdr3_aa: CASSLDSEQYF
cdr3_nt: TGTGCCAGCAGCTTAGACTCCGAGCAGTACTTC

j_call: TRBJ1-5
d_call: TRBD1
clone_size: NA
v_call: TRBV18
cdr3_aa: CASSPGTGANQPQHF
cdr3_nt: TGTGCCAGCTCACCAGGGACAGGCGCGAATCAGCCCCAGCATTTT

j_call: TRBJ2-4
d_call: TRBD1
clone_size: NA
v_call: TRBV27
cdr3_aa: CASLGQSLAKNIQYF
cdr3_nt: TGTGCCAGCTTGGGACAGTCACTAGCCAAAAACATTCAGTACTTC

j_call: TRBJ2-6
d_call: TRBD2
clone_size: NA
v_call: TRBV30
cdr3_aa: CALAGASGANVLTF
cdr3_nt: TGTGCTCTAGCGGGAGCCTCTGGGGCCAACGTCCTGACTTTC

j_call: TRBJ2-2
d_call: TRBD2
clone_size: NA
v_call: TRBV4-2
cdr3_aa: CASSQDLGGGLNTGELFF
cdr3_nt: TGTGCCAGCAGCCAAGATCTGGGGGGAGGGCTGAACACCGGGGAGCTGTTTTTT

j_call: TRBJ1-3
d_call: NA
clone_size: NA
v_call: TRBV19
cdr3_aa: CASIQTGSSGNTIYF
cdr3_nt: TGTGCCAGTATCCAAACAGGGTCCTCTGGAAACACCATATATTTT

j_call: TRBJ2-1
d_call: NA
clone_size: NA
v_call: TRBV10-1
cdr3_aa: CASSEHGGPEQFF
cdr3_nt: TGCGCCAGCAGTGAGCACGGCGGGCCCGAGCAGTTCTTC

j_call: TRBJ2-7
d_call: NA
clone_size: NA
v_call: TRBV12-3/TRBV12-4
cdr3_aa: CASTHPGYEQYF
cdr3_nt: TGTGCCAGCACCCACCCGGGCTACGAGCAGTACTTC

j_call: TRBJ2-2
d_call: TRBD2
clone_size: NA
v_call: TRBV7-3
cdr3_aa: CASTLGLGNTGELFF
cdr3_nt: TGTGCCAGCACCCTGGGACTAGGAAACACCGGGGAGCTGTTTTTT

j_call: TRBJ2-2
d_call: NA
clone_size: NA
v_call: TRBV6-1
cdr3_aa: CASSEEKAGTGGLFF
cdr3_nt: TGTGCCAGCAGTGAAGAAAAGGCGGGAACGGGTGGGCTGTTTTTT

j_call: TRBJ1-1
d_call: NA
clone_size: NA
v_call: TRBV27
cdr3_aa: CASRPTVNTEAFF
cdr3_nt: TGTGCCAGCAGGCCGACAGTGAACACTGAAGCTTTCTTT

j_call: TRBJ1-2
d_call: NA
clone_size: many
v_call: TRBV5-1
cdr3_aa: CASSPRGTRWDYTF
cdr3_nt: TGCGCCAGCTCCCCTCGGGGGACCCGGTGGGACTACACCTTC

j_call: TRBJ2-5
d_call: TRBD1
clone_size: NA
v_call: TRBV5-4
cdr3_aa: CASSLDPDRGKETQYF
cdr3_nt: TGTGCCAGCAGCTTGGACCCGGACAGGGGTAAAGAGACCCAGTACTTC

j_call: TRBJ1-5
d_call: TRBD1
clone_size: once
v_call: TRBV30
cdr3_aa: CAWSVGQGNQPQHF
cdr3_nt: TGTGCCTGGAGTGTCGGACAGGGGAATCAGCCCCAGCATTTT

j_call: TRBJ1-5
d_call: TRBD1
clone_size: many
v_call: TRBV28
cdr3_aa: CASSFWTGNNQPQHF
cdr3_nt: TGTGCCAGCAGTTTCTGGACAGGCAACAATCAGCCCCAGCATTTT

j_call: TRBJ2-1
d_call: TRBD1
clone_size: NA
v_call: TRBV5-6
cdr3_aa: CASGRQGSSYNEQFF
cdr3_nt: TGTGCCAGCGGGAGACAGGGTAGCTCCTACAATGAGCAGTTCTTC

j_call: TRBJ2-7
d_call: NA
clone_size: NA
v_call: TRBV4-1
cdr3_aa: CASSQDIDRQYEQYF
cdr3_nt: TGCGCCAGCAGCCAAGATATCGACAGGCAGTACGAGCAGTACTTC

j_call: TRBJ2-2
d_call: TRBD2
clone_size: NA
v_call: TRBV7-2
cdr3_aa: CASSSTRTSGRTGELFF
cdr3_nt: TGTGCCAGCAGCTCCACAAGAACTAGCGGGAGAACCGGGGAGCTGTTTTTT

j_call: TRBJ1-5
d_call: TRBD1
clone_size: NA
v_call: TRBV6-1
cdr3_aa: CASSESDRENQPQHF
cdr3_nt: TGTGCCAGCAGTGAGTCGGACAGGGAGAATCAGCCCCAGCATTTT

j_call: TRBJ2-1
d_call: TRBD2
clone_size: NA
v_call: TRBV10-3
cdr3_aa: CAIRTSGSEQFF
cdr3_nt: TGTGCCATCCGGACTAGCGGGAGTGAGCAGTTCTTC

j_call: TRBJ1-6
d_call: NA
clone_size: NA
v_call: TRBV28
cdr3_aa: CASSYPSGGSASGPLHF
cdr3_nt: TGTGCCAGCAGTTACCCCTCGGGAGGCTCGGCGAGTGGACCCCTCCACTTT

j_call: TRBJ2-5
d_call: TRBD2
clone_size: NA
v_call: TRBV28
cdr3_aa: CATLAGGETQYF
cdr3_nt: TGTGCCACGCTAGCGGGGGGGGAGACCCAGTACTTC

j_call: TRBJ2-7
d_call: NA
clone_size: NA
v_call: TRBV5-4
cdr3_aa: CASSRGGYEQYF
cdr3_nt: TGTGCCAGCAGCCGCGGAGGCTACGAGCAGTACTTC

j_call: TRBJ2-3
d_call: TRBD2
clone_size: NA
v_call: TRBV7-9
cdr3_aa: CASSFTSGITQYF
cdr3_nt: TGTGCCAGCAGCTTTACTAGCGGGATAACGCAGTATTTT

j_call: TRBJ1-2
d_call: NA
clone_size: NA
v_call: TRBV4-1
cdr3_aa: CASSPPRAGNYGYTF
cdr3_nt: TGCGCCAGCAGCCCCCCAAGAGCGGGGAACTATGGCTACACCTTC

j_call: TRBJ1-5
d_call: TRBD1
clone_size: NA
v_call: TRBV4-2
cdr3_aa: CASSGTVFQPQHF
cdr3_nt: TGTGCCAGCAGCGGGACAGTATTTCAGCCCCAGCATTTT

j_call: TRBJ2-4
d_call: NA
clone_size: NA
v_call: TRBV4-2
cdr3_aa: CASSHTPGPTSLNIQYF
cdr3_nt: TGTGCCAGCAGCCACACCCCTGGGCCTACTAGCCTCAACATTCAGTACTTC

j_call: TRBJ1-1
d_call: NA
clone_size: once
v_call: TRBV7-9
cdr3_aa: CASSFSTRDTEAFF
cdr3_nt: TGTGCCAGCAGCTTCTCCACGAGGGACACTGAAGCTTTCTTT

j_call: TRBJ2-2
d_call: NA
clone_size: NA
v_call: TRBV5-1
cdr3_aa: CASSLGEFNGGELFF
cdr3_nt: TGCGCCAGCAGCCTGGGGGAGTTTAACGGCGGGGAGCTGTTTTTT

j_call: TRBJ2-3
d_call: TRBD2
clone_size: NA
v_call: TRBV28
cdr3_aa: CASTSAGLTDTQYF
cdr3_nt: TGTGCCAGCACGTCAGCGGGACTAACAGATACGCAGTATTTT

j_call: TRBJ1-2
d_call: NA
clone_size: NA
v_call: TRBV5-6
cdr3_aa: CASSRPGGETNYGYTF
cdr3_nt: TGTGCCAGCAGCCGACCCGGGGGGGAGACCAACTATGGCTACACCTTC

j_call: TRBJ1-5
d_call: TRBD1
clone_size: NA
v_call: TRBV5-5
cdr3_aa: CASSLTGDSNQPQHF
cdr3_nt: TGTGCCAGCAGCTTGACAGGGGATAGCAATCAGCCCCAGCATTTT

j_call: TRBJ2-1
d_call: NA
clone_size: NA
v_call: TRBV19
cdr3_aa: CASSARQVYNEQFF
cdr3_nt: TGTGCCAGTAGTGCCCGACAGGTTTACAATGAGCAGTTCTTC

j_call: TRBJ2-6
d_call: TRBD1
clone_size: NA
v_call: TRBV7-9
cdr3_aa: CASSEPGQGVSGANVLTF
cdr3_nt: TGTGCCAGCAGTGAACCGGGACAGGGGGTCTCTGGGGCCAACGTCCTGACTTTC

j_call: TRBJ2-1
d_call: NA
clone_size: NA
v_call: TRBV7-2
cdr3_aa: CASNLDVLRAYNEQFF
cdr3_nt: TGTGCCAGCAACTTAGATGTTTTGCGTGCCTACAATGAGCAGTTCTTC

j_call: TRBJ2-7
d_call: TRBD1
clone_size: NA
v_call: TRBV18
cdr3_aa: CASSPPRQGSSYF
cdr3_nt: TGTGCCAGCTCACCACCGAGACAGGGGAGTTCGTACTTC